These T cell receptor beta chains were read from a single sample in a study of blood T cell repertoires in COVID-19. Some clones are missing from TCRdb's copy, which holds only in-frame ones; the method was immunoSEQ multiplex PCR. The repertoire holds roughly 40,000 clones, with 75% to 90% as singletons. Material: peripheral blood. The receptors here all came from a man in his 70s with acute or convalescent COVID-19. Each CDR3 is given with its conserved first and last residue.

V gene: TRBV7-2
CDR3 protein: CASSRGTGYEKLFF

V gene: TRBV5-4
CDR3 protein: CASSSNTDNHYGYTF

V gene: TRBV5-1
CDR3 protein: CASSPAGASTGELFF

V gene: TRBV18
CDR3 protein: CASSPAGGSEQYF

V gene: TRBV5-5
CDR3 protein: CASSGGTGLGEKLFF

V gene: TRBV9
CDR3 protein: CASSVVPEETQYF

V gene: TRBV5-4
CDR3 protein: CASSLVPRGRTEAFF

V gene: TRBV9
CDR3 protein: CASSVDPGQYTEAFF

V gene: TRBV2
CDR3 protein: CASSRDRGTDTQYF

V gene: TRBV4-2
CDR3 protein: CASSQQTASTDTQYF

V gene: TRBV6-4
CDR3 protein: CASSGTGNTGELFF

V gene: TRBV19
CDR3 protein: CASTRLAGISYNEQFF

V gene: TRBV18
CDR3 protein: CASSPGLAGGVETQYF

V gene: TRBV7-2
CDR3 protein: CASSLRQGRARYNEQFF

V gene: TRBV3-1/TRBV3-2
CDR3 protein: CASSQDLATDTQYF

V gene: TRBV3-1/TRBV3-2
CDR3 protein: CASSQRTGDNSPLHF

V gene: TRBV28
CDR3 protein: CASSFRRDKGDEQFF

V gene: TRBV7-8
CDR3 protein: CASSLREGRYTGELFF

V gene: TRBV9
CDR3 protein: CASSVQGAGNEQFF

V gene: TRBV2
CDR3 protein: CASRVFRSAEAFF

V gene: TRBV7-8
CDR3 protein: CASSLGLAGAEQYF

V gene: TRBV10-3
CDR3 protein: CAIGRQGDTGELFF

V gene: TRBV6-5
CDR3 protein: CASSYSHRVENTIYF

V gene: TRBV14
CDR3 protein: CASSEDPGQAVIGYTF

V gene: TRBV28
CDR3 protein: CASSLGRGLTGELFF

V gene: TRBV4-3
CDR3 protein: CASSQDSPGTFSDPINEKLFF

V gene: TRBV2
CDR3 protein: CASSVPGYQETQYF

V gene: TRBV7-2
CDR3 protein: CASSRGGGTGELFF

V gene: TRBV7-3
CDR3 protein: CASSPGQGLEAFF

V gene: TRBV9
CDR3 protein: CASSVGPTGVETQYF

V gene: TRBV18
CDR3 protein: CASSPRAADNSPLHF

V gene: TRBV4-1
CDR3 protein: CASSQVGTRTGYTF

V gene: TRBV6-5
CDR3 protein: CASRRQGRNSPLHF

V gene: TRBV5-1
CDR3 protein: CASSLGTQGAGELFF

V gene: TRBV19
CDR3 protein: CASSIRGKRPGELFF

V gene: TRBV5-8
CDR3 protein: CASSVPGGTEAFF

V gene: TRBV7-5
CDR3 protein: CARSPGPVSYEQYF

V gene: TRBV18
CDR3 protein: CASSQDRGRGEQYF

V gene: TRBV18
CDR3 protein: CASSPPGQGGEAQHF

V gene: TRBV5-6
CDR3 protein: CASSLRDRGNQPQHF

V gene: TRBV3-1/TRBV3-2
CDR3 protein: CASSQGQEGTGNTIYF

V gene: TRBV3-1/TRBV3-2
CDR3 protein: CASSQGNSGSDNEQFF

V gene: TRBV18
CDR3 protein: CASSPPELRSLTDTQYF

V gene: TRBV6-5
CDR3 protein: CASRRREDYEQYF

V gene: TRBV5-1
CDR3 protein: CASSLDRSTGELFF

V gene: TRBV7-8
CDR3 protein: CASSLGVNTGELFF

V gene: TRBV28
CDR3 protein: CASTRPQGKNIQYF

V gene: TRBV29-1
CDR3 protein: CSVIQGAVNTGELFF

V gene: TRBV18
CDR3 protein: CASCLSGYSYNEQFF

V gene: TRBV7-8
CDR3 protein: CASSLRENTEAFF

V gene: TRBV29-1
CDR3 protein: CSVEDRGRDTGELFF